These 32 T cell receptor beta chains were sequenced from one sample in a study of T cell repertoires in cytomegalovirus infection. TCRdb processed the reads anew with MiXCR; each CDR3 protein has one entry. The table shows about 240,000 distinct CDR3 sequences, with 6.5% occurring only once. Sequences were obtained from PBMCs. These receptors all come from a human donor in good health (CMV status not recorded). Some clones in this sample may be carry-over from other donors' samples.

This clonotype was counted many times. The gene calls are TRBV19 and TRBJ1-5, with TRBD1 as a possible D gene (6 bases). V was shortened by 4 bases and J by 2 bases, with 12 bases between the two germline ends. Germline assignment: CDR1 LNHDA and CDR2 SQIVND (reference sequence). This CDR3 is built from 15 residues. The CDR3 reads CASSTSHRGNQPQHF. CDR3 nucleotides: TGTGCCAGTAGTACCTCCCACAGGGGCAATCAGCCCCAGCATTTT.

At least ten counts were recorded for this clonotype. This chain uses TRBV28 with TRBJ2-3; the match to TRBD1 covers 9 bases. The J segment lost 4 bases and the V segment lost 4 bases, leaving 12 bases of the junction unmatched. Germline V gene lookup returns CDR1 MDHEN and CDR2 SYDVKM. The CDR3 is 17 residues long. The CDR3 is CASSSTDRGIGSDTQYF. The DNA for the CDR3 is TGTGCCAGCAGTTCGACCGACAGGGGGATAGGATCAGATACGCAGTATTTT.

This clonotype occurred many times. The CDR3 loop reads CASRLTGGESYGYTF. In DNA form, the CDR3 reads TGTGCCAGCAGACTGACAGGGGGCGAAAGCTATGGCTACACCTTC. The rearrangement uses TRBV25-1 and TRBJ1-2, with TRBD1 matching 10 bases. The CDR3 sequence is 15 residues long. V was pared by 6 bases and J by 4 bases, with 8 bases of the junction left unmatched. CDR1 and CDR2 from the germline V gene are MGHDK and SYGVNS.

This clonotype has a count of ten or more. This sequence joins TRBV2 and TRBJ2-6, with D possibly TRBD1 on 5 matching bases. Germline V gene data show CDR1 as SNHLY and CDR2 as FYNNEI. Trimming cost V 10 bases and J 0 bases, with 28 bases left between them. This CDR3 region has 20 residues. The CDR3 DNA is TGTGCCACGGCGGCCAGGACAAACTTTTTCTCTTACTCTGGGGCCAACGTCCTGACTTTC. It translates to CATAARTNFFSYSGANVLTF.

At least ten counts were recorded for this clonotype. V and J are TRBV29-1 and TRBJ2-7, with D tentatively TRBD1 or TRBD2 (5 bases each). The CDR3 is 14 amino acids. Per the germline V gene, CDR1 is SQVTM and CDR2 is ANQGSEA. The ends were cut back, 7 bases at V and 6 bases at J, with 22 bases in the middle. The CDR3 nucleotides read TGCAGCGCTCGACCGGGACCGGCTTCCAGCGAGCAGTACTTC. Translation: CSARPGPASSEQYF.

This clonotype was seen repeatedly, ten times or more. The chain carries TRBV27 and TRBJ1-5, with D possibly matching TRBD1 (5 bases). Between the trimmed V and J ends, which lost 4 bases and 3 bases, there was a span of 10 bases. There are 14 residues in the CDR3. Per the germline V gene, CDR1 is MNHEY and CDR2 is SMNVEV (reference sequence). The CDR3 sequence: CASSYQGLNQPQHF. For the CDR3, the DNA is TGTGCCAGCAGTTACCAGGGACTCAATCAGCCCCAGCATTTT.

This clonotype showed up just a few times. CDR3 loop: CASNEGPANYGYTF. The CDR3 nucleotides read TGCGCCAGCAATGAGGGACCGGCTAACTATGGCTACACCTTC. The chain is built from TRBV5-1 and TRBJ1-2; possible D gene TRBD1, 5 bases. This CDR3 spans 14 amino acids. The V gene's germline CDR1 is SGHRS and CDR2 YFSETQ. Trimming stripped 6 bases from V and 0 bases from J, with 12 bases between.

This clonotype appeared many times. CDR3 residues: CASSSPGQGGYTF. DNA of the CDR3: TGTGCCAGCAGCTCGCCGGGACAGGGGGGCTACACCTTC. The genes are TRBV7-2 and TRBJ1-2; 10 positions match TRBD1. V shed 4 bases, J shed 8 bases, and the junction held 4 bases outside the gene matches. The CDR3 is made up of 13 amino acids. Germline CDR1 reads SGHTA; CDR2 reads FQGNSA.

This clonotype has a count of ten or more. The chain carries TRBV5-5 and TRBJ2-7; 11 bases map to TRBD1. V lost 4 bases, J lost 3 bases, and 9 bases stayed unmatched. The CDR3 totals 16 residues. Germline assignment: CDR1 SGHKS and CDR2 YYEKEE (reference sequence). In nucleotides, the CDR3 is TGTGCCAGCAGCGACCAGACCGGGACAGGGGGCTACGAGCAGTACTTC. Protein: CASSDQTGTGGYEQYF.

This clonotype was seen repeatedly, ten times or more. The rearrangement joins TRBV7-8 to TRBJ2-7, with 8 bases that match TRBD1. There are 13 residues in the CDR3. Trimming cost V 3 bases and J 4 bases; bases outside gene matches: 2. Germline V gene data show CDR1 as SGHVS and CDR2 as FQNEAQ. CDR3 in DNA: TGTGCCAGCAGCTTGGACAGGGTTTACGAGCAGTACTTC. Its translation is CASSLDRVYEQYF.

As concerns this clonotype: This clone may be a read error of a much larger clone one base away. No conserved phenylalanine or tryptophan is present at the end of the CDR3, so a read error is the likely explanation. The chain is built from TRBV29-1 and TRBJ2-1; 9 nucleotides line up with TRBD1. With V trimmed by 6 bases and J by 4 bases, 7 bases remained unmatched. CDR1 is SQVTM, CDR2 ANQGSEA, per germline. The CDR3 is 14 residues long. The CDR3 loop is CSVGQGSAYNEQFL. The CDR3 nucleotides are TGCAGCGTAGGACAGGGGTCGGCTTACAATGAGCAGTTCTTA.

CDR3 sequence: CASSPPGTTAGEQFF. Here the CDR3 DNA reads TGTGCCAGCTCACCCCCAGGGACGACGGCGGGTGAGCAGTTCTTC. The chain employs TRBV18 and TRBJ2-1; either TRBD1 or TRBD2 may fit D (5 bases each). Between the trimmed V and J ends, which lost 3 bases and 9 bases, there was a span of 18 bases. This CDR3 has 15 amino acids. CDR1 is KGHSH, CDR2 LQKENI, per germline.

The V gene is TRBV15, the J gene TRBJ1-4; D remains unclear. The germline gives CDR1 LNHNV, CDR2 YYDKDF (reference sequence). V gave up 3 bases and J gave up 2 bases, with 13 bases separating them. This CDR3 is 16 amino acids long. CDR3 sequence reads: CATSRGLPWTNEKLFF. The CDR3 nucleotides read TGTGCCACCAGCAGGGGTTTACCTTGGACTAATGAAAAACTGTTTTTT.

This clonotype was seen many times. The CDR3 coding sequence is TGTGCCAGCAGCGCCACTAGCGGGGGGAGAAACATTCAGTACTTC. Translated: CASSATSGGRNIQYF. This sequence joins TRBV7-2 and TRBJ2-4; TRBD2 matches 12 bases. The CDR3 totals 15 residues. J was trimmed by 6 bases and V by 5 bases; bases with no gene match: 5. Germline lookup yields CDR1 SGHTA and CDR2 FQGNSA.

This clonotype was recorded at least ten times. CDR3 protein: CASSLSGDADTQYF. Written as DNA, the CDR3 is TGTGCCAGCAGTTTGAGCGGGGACGCAGATACGCAGTATTTT. V and J are TRBV6-2 or TRBV6-3 and TRBJ2-3, with TRBD2 matching over 7 bases. V dropped 4 bases and J dropped 4; count of bases not matched to a gene: 5. CDR3 length: 14 amino acids. The germline V gene encodes CDR1 MNHEY and CDR2 SVGEGT.

The chain recombines TRBV20-1 with TRBJ2-5, with D maybe TRBD1 (6 bases). Germline V gene lookup returns CDR1 DFQATT and CDR2 SNEGSKA (reference sequence). Trimming pared 6 bases from V and 1 base from J, leaving 12 bases between. The CDR3 spans 13 residues. The CDR3 coding sequence is TGCAGTGCCAGCGACAGGCGCCAAGAGACCCAGTACTTC. Protein: CSASDRRQETQYF.

This clonotype was recorded many times. The rearrangement links TRBV11-2 to TRBJ2-1; 8 bases are shared with TRBD2. The CDR3 is 16 residues long. After removal of 3 bases from V and 5 bases from J, the junction contained 9 bases not matched to a gene. Germline lookup yields CDR1 SGHAT and CDR2 FQNNGV. Here the CDR3 reads CASSFGTRVGDNEQFF. DNA for the CDR3: TGTGCCAGCAGCTTCGGGACTAGAGTGGGCGACAATGAGCAGTTCTTC.

This clonotype was seen repeatedly, ten times or more. This chain uses TRBV29-1 with TRBJ1-1; D may be TRBD1 (5 bases). Between the trimmed V and J ends, which lost 6 bases and 6 bases, there was a span of 20 bases. This CDR3 comprises 14 residues. Germline assignment: CDR1 SQVTM and CDR2 ANQGSEA. The CDR3 sequence is CSVPTGTGGAEAFF. The CDR3 DNA reads TGCAGCGTGCCAACCGGGACCGGAGGGGCTGAAGCTTTCTTT.

The count of this clonotype is one. CDR3 nucleotides: TGTGCCAGCAGTGAACATAGGGCCGCTAGCACAGATACGCAGTATTTT. It yields the protein CASSEHRAASTDTQYF. J is TRBJ2-3 and V is TRBV12-3 or TRBV12-4; no reliable D call. There are 16 residues in the CDR3. Trimming cost V 5 bases and J 0 bases, with 15 bases left between them.

Ten or more counts support this clonotype. This chain joins TRBV10-3 and TRBJ1-5; D possibly corresponds to TRBD1 (6 bases). The CDR3 length is 14 residues. Per the germline V gene, CDR1 is ENHRY and CDR2 is SYGVKD. Trimming pared 5 bases from V and 2 bases from J, leaving 10 bases between. The CDR3 loop is CAISNRDGNQPQHF. In DNA, the CDR3 is TGTGCCATCAGTAACAGGGATGGCAATCAGCCCCAGCATTTT.

This clonotype has ten or more counts. This chain links TRBV6-5 with TRBJ1-1, with unresolved D. The CDR3 contains 14 residues. With 0 bases removed from V and 0 bases from J, the gap between germline ends came to 5 bases. CDR1 and CDR2 (germline): MNHEY, SVGAGI. The CDR3 bases are TGTGCCAGCAGTTACTCGATGGTGAACACTGAAGCTTTCTTT. Amino acids: CASSYSMVNTEAFF.

The gene calls are TRBV15 and TRBJ2-6, with D tentatively TRBD1 (6 bases). The CDR3 length is 18 residues. The V end lost 6 bases, the J end lost 0 bases, and 18 bases lay between the germline ends. Germline loops: CDR1 LNHNV, CDR2 YYDKDF (reference sequence). For the CDR3, the DNA is TGTGCCACCAGGCACGACGGGACACTAAGCTCTGGGGCCAACGTCCTGACTTTC. Protein: CATRHDGTLSSGANVLTF. Looking up the rest from reference TRBV15 and TRBJ2-6 gives the full variable domain: DAMVIQNPRYQVTQFGKPVTLSCSQTLNHNVMYWYQQKSSQAPKLLFHYYDKDFNNEADTPDNFQSRRPNTSFCFLDIRSPGLGDTAMYLCATRHDGTLSSGANVLTFGAGSRLTVL.

This clonotype was recorded at least ten times. The V and J genes are TRBV9 and TRBJ1-5, with a possible D match to TRBD1 (6 bases). The CDR3 contains 15 residues. Trimming took 0 bases from V and 2 from J, leaving 9 bases between them. Germline CDR1 is SGDLS and CDR2 is YYNGEE. The CDR3 spells CASSVEGHRNQPQHF. DNA for the CDR3: TGTGCCAGCAGCGTAGAGGGACATCGCAATCAGCCCCAGCATTTT.

This clonotype was counted many times. J is TRBJ1-1 and V is TRBV7-2; D is unresolved. V lost 3 bases and J 1 base, leaving 12 bases between the germline ends. Germline V CDR1 and CDR2: SGHTA, FQGNSA. This CDR3 is 15 amino acids long. The CDR3 loop is CASSFSDAPNTEAFF. DNA for the CDR3: TGTGCCAGCAGCTTTTCGGACGCTCCGAACACTGAAGCTTTCTTT.

This clonotype was detected many times. The V gene is TRBV7-2, the J gene TRBJ1-4; weak D call: TRBD1 (6 bases). Germline CDR1 is SGHTA and CDR2 is FQGNSA. The CDR3 spans 15 residues. Trimming removed 1 base at V and 3 bases at J, with 9 bases between. CDR3 sequence: CASSLEGGSNEKLFF. In nucleotides, the CDR3 is TGTGCCAGCAGCTTAGAAGGGGGATCTAATGAAAAACTGTTTTTT.

This clonotype has ten or more counts. The chain couples TRBV6-2 or TRBV6-3 to TRBJ1-5, with D hard to call. V gave up 0 bases and J gave up 9 bases, with 9 bases separating them. CDR1 and CDR2 from the germline V gene are MNHEY and SVGEGT. The CDR3 is 13 residues long. The CDR3 DNA reads TGTGCCAGCAGTTACTCCACCGACCGGCCCCAGCATTTT. This gives the protein CASSYSTDRPQHF.

This clonotype was seen ten or more times. This chain links TRBV5-4 with TRBJ2-2; 7 nucleotides agree with TRBD1. Germline V CDR1 and CDR2: SGHNT, YYREEE (reference sequence). The CDR3 runs to 17 residues. The trim removed 2 bases at V and 1 base at J, leaving 8 bases unmatched. As DNA, the CDR3 is TGTGCCAGCAGCTTCCGTTGGGGGACAGAGAACACCGGGGAGCTGTTTTTT. Translated: CASSFRWGTENTGELFF.

This clonotype appeared many times. The chain combines TRBV6-2 or TRBV6-3 with TRBJ2-7; D possibly corresponds to TRBD2 (5 bases). V was shortened by 4 bases and J by 0 bases, with 10 bases between the two germline ends. This CDR3 has 14 residues. CDR1 MNHEY and CDR2 SVGEGT come from the germline V gene. In DNA, the CDR3 is TGTGCCAGCAGTTTCCCGGGGAGCTCCTACGAGCAGTACTTC. It is translated as CASSFPGSSYEQYF.

The gene calls are TRBV6-6 and TRBJ1-1; tentative D call: TRBD1 (5 bases). The CDR3 is 11 residues long. V lost 4 bases to trimming and J lost 10 bases, with 10 bases between them. CDR1 and CDR2 (germline): MNHNY, SVGAGI (reference sequence). The CDR3 nucleotides read TGTGCCAGCAGTTTCTCCCAGGGAGCTTTCTTT. Its translation is CASSFSQGAFF.

Many counts were recorded for this clonotype. The chain joins TRBV20-1 to TRBJ2-5, with D hard to call. Germline values: CDR1 DFQATT, CDR2 SNEGSKA (reference sequence). Trimming stripped 1 base from V and 5 bases from J, with 11 bases between. The CDR3 has 13 residues. The CDR3 here is CSARGEWQETQYF. CDR3 DNA: TGCAGTGCTAGAGGAGAGTGGCAGGAGACCCAGTACTTC.

Ten or more counts support this clonotype. V and J are TRBV20-1 and TRBJ2-1; 11 bases match TRBD2. Germline trimming cut 6 bases from V and 5 bases from J; bases unmatched to any gene: 6. This CDR3 comprises 14 residues. Germline V lookup: CDR1 DFQATT, CDR2 SNEGSKA (reference sequence). CDR3 in amino acids: CSAPPGLADNEQFF. The CDR3 DNA reads TGCAGTGCGCCGCCGGGACTAGCGGACAATGAGCAGTTCTTC.

This clonotype was found many times. This sequence joins TRBV29-1 and TRBJ1-1; maybe TRBD1 (5 bases). The V and J ends lost 6 bases and 3 bases respectively, with 17 bases between them. Germline assignment: CDR1 SQVTM and CDR2 ANQGSEA. The CDR3 has 14 residues. CDR3: CSVHLGGVDTEAFF. DNA for the CDR3: TGCAGCGTCCACCTGGGGGGTGTGGACACTGAAGCTTTCTTT.